This T cell receptor (beta chain) was retrieved from a study of cytomegalovirus exposure and HLA in healthy donors (dated by TCRdb to about 2017). With regard to the full study: According to an earlier analysis of 587 of the donors, about 179 million T cells yielded 90 million to 140 million unique TCR beta sequences and less than 300 Gb of sequence data. An early release covering 500 to 750 HLA-typed donors comprised about 300 gigabases of sequencing data and tens of millions of unique TCR sequences. The genetic ancestry cluster associated with self-reported Caucasian donors included about four fifths of the 398 genotyped donors. The study aimed to test whether signatures of past pathogen exposure could be identified by cataloging public T cell receptors. The study used immunosequencing to profile the T cell repertoires of around 600 subjects and linked those repertoires to cytomegalovirus serostatus. In addition to the first cohort of 666 subjects, a separate validation cohort of 120 different subjects was used. To predict cytomegalovirus infection status, the study brought together high-throughput TCR immunosequencing, statistical association of individual TCRs with disease status, and machine learning. In a later analysis, previously published TCR beta repertoires from several hundred donors were re-analyzed and high-resolution HLA genotyping was added so that TCR occurrence patterns could be studied. Rather than using new phenotypic data, the later analysis identified candidate immune exposures from TCR beta sequences and from how often those sequences occurred across donors. An earlier analysis of 450 to 750 of the donors used high-throughput TCR beta sequencing to judge whether each TCR beta V gene segment behaved as functional or pseudogenic. Donor age, sex, ethnicity and CMV serostatus were collected together with the repertoire data. A later genetic analysis used genome-wide SNP genotypes for about three fifths of the roughly 700 donors, treating that subset as a discovery cohort. All discovery cohort repertoires had been generated using a single sequencing platform. HLA typing included class I and class II loci at four-digit resolution. The number of donors typed differed by locus, with about 629-630 for A, B, C, DRB1 and DQB1, around 500 for DQA1, approximately 580 for DPA1, and around 450 for DPB1. A handful of DR-DQ haplotypes were handled as single units for association and clustering because linkage in the cohort was strong. Across approximately 400 genotyped donors of the cohort, an average of about 240,000 unique TCR beta nucleotide sequences per donor were sequenced, and roughly a sixth of those sequences were non-productive.

The library was made by the immunoSEQ multiplex PCR assay. A mixture of 60 forward primers for TCR Vbeta segments and 13 reverse primers for TCR Jbeta segments was used in the multiplex PCR. Amplification of the CDR3 region of rearranged TCR beta genes was performed with a multiplex PCR assay on genomic DNA. The amplified TCR beta libraries were sequenced on the Illumina HiSeq System as 87-base-pair reads. The authors' pipeline ran thus. In a later analysis, roughly 80 million unique TCR beta chains were counted across the approximately 640 repertoires, and roughly 11 million of these chains were shared by at least two donors. To remove PCR and sequencing errors, raw reads were error-corrected and collapsed into unique sequences using a nearest-neighbor algorithm that merged closely related sequences. To assign V, D and J gene segments, CDR3 sequences were aligned to IMGT reference sequences. Each retained sequence needed at least a six-nucleotide match to both a V gene segment and a J gene segment. Rearrangements were called productive when the CDR3 lacked stop codons and stayed in frame with V and J; all others were non-productive. CDR3 was defined according to IMGT convention as the region running from the second conserved V-encoded cysteine to the conserved J-encoded phenylalanine. Sequences without an unambiguous match to a single V gene segment were excluded from the earlier analysis of several hundred of the donors. An earlier analysis of under 750 of the donors called V segments functional above 56.7% productive rearrangements and segregating when the between-donor standard deviation exceeded 5%. A statistical classification framework was developed to diagnose cytomegalovirus status using the catalog of TCR beta chain sequences. In a later analysis, V and J genes were assigned by comparing TCR nucleotide sequences against IMGT/GENE-DB human TR gene sequences. The TCRdist pipeline was used in a later analysis to assign CDR3 sequences and most-parsimonious VDJ recombination scenarios. In a later analysis, each TCR beta chain was defined by its CDR3 amino acid sequence together with its V-gene family, and reads without a unique V-gene family were excluded. To address suspected cross-contamination and a sequencing artifact, a later analysis removed roughly 580 highly shared, low-generation-probability nucleotide sequences. For each public chain, a later analysis derived a clonal expansion index from normalized ranks of inferred template counts within each repertoire. A later analysis computed generation probabilities with a VDJ recombination model fitted to out-of-frame rearrangements, and checked the results against IGoR. Hypergeometric tests were used in a later analysis to score TCR-TCR, TCR-HLA and TCR-CMV co-occurrence, with a repertoire-size bias correction applied to the TCR pairs. A later analysis estimated false discovery rates by permuting HLA or CMV assignments 20 times. In a later analysis, co-occurring TCRs were grouped using DBSCAN, with TCRdist sequence similarity added in when clustering inside HLA-allele-positive subsets. Repertoires with fewer than 30,000 or more than 120,000 public chains, plus five repertoires with anomalous nucleotide sharing, were excluded from co-occurrence clustering. The table comes from immuneACCESS by way of TCRdb, which keeps in-frame sequences with V and J called. Part of the clones is missing from these tables; in studies checked, under half for an unresolved V gene and the rest for unknown reasons. Clone size and V and J calls were adopted from that table, with D and trimming inferred from the DNA. The sample has approximately 110,000 clones on record, around 79% of them singletons. The top ten clonotypes cover about 4% of the sample.

Trimming takes 0 bases from V and 2 bases from J, and the germline ends sit 13 bases apart. The germline V gene supplies CDR1 MNHNS and CDR2 SASEGT. Including the terminal cysteine and phenylalanine, the CDR3 comprises 16 residues. Only the CDR3 portion is preserved as DNA: 48 bases, with reading frame beginning at the first base. Overall results and qualifications from the work: In both the original and validation cohorts, the classifier was reported to diagnose cytomegalovirus status with high specificity and sensitivity. Because the 87-base-pair reads could not distinguish some IMGT-functional V segments, including TRBV6-2 and TRBV6-3, those segments were excluded. A later analysis found that most CMV-associated TCR beta chains appeared HLA-restricted, with HLA associations seemingly driven largely by CMV exposure. According to a later analysis, TCR association rates differed among HLA loci, with DRB1 alleles showing the most associated TCRs and HLA-C alleles showing the fewest. An association between a missense DCLRE1C variant and V-gene and J-gene trimming of TCR beta chains was found in a later genetic analysis and replicated in an independent cohort. Sequencing depth was assumed to be roughly uniform across donors in the presence/absence analyses, though that assumption may not hold. A group of highly shared sequence variants was considered likely to be a technical artifact of the sequencing pipeline. Because counts were too low, about 17 rarely observed V segments, including chromosome 9 orphons, were excluded from the earlier analysis of 587 of the donors. A later analysis associated about 18,000 TCR beta sequences with specific HLA alleles at a false discovery rate of 0.05. A further reported finding was that TCR beta sequences accurately predicted the HLA-A and HLA-B alleles for most subjects in the first cohort. An earlier analysis of 587 of the donors showed that most TCR beta V segments appeared in productive rearrangements either about 87% or about 30% of the time, which broadly matched IMGT annotations. A few of the identified cytomegalovirus-associated TCR beta chains were confirmed in vitro to be specific for cytomegalovirus antigens. This cohort had only TCR beta chains sequenced, and the lack of alpha or paired-chain data limited which features could be detected. A later analysis found that HLA-associated TCR beta chains were more clonally expanded and had lower generation probabilities than equally common non-associated chains. A total of around 150 TCR beta chains were listed by the study as associated with cytomegalovirus. Correlated functional status among segregating V segments might reflect linkage disequilibrium, but an unknown experimental factor could not be ruled out. A later analysis reported that several top co-occurrence clusters appeared linked to parvovirus B19, influenza, CMV and Epstein-Barr virus. The authors suggested that the approach could potentially be generalized to other disease states and immunological phenotypes. For the cohort, immune exposure information was limited to CMV serostatus. In a later genetic analysis, fewer N-insertions in productive TCRs were reported among donors in an Asian-associated ancestry cluster than the roughly 710-donor mean. Strong co-occurrence of HLA alleles, especially DR and DQ, made assigning TCR associations to individual alleles difficult. Across donors, most TCR sequences were observed very rarely, whereas some public TCRs were present in many individuals. Because HLA typing was missing for some donors at each locus, association tests included only the typed subset.

The cohort consisted of 666 healthy bone marrow donors. At the time of sampling, every cohort member was nominally healthy, though immune exposures that went unrecorded were likely present. The donor tested CMV seronegative and was one of the 352 seronegative cohort members. A peripheral blood sample was collected from each donor, and TCR beta sequencing was performed on peripheral blood mononuclear cells. Genomic DNA extraction from the blood cell samples was performed with the Qiagen DNeasy Blood Extraction Kit. This clone came up a few times. Its target antigen remains unknown. Base qualities are not provided; no much larger clone lies one nucleotide away.

The TCR originated in a woman aged 40 to 55 in good health and CMV-seronegative. This sequence uses TRBV6-1 and TRBJ1-2, and the D gene may be TRBD1, 5 bases matching. Material for sequencing was PBMCs. This receptor has the CDR3 CASSEALQDSNYGYTF. The nucleotide sequence reads TGTGCCAGCAGTGAAGCGCTCCAAGACAGCAACTATGGCTACACCTTC.